The entry below gives a single TCR beta chain sequence along with its context. This entry is derived from a study of shared T cell receptors in the human thymus. The germline CDR1 and CDR2 sequences are SGHRS and YFSETQ. This CDR3 region has 13 residues. The V and J ends lost 0 bases and 6 bases respectively, with 9 bases between them. Assay: immunoSEQ multiplex PCR; the TCRdb copy retains only in-frame clones and omits some. Here the sample spans hundreds of thousands of clones, roughly 86% being singletons. These data also formed part of another study, on human thymus T cells.

Sequencing used thymocytes. The chain carries TRBV5-1 and TRBJ1-1; D possibly corresponds to TRBD1 (6 bases). This sequence originates from a boy under two years old with a congenital heart defect. The DNA for the CDR3 is TGCGCCAGCAGCTTGGTCGCAGGGGCTGAAGCTTTCTTT. Its translation: CASSLVAGAEAFF.